This is a list of T cell receptor beta chains from one sample in a study of identifying expanded T cells in peripheral blood. The data were produced by immunoSEQ multiplex PCR, yet TCRdb's version contains in-frame clones alone and is incomplete. Seen here are around 100,000 clones, 75% to 90% observed once, and the top ten hold about 5.5%. The sample consisted of blood. The receptors here all came from a person aged 18 to 69 in good health. Both conserved end residues are part of each CDR3. The D gene is left open where the match is weak. Rows may omit the clone size; those that give it use once, few, many or a size class.

v_call	d_call	j_call	clone_size	cdr3_nt	cdr3_aa
TRBV7-3	NA	TRBJ2-3	NA	TGTGCCAGATTAGGGGCAGATACGCAGTATTTT	CARLGADTQYF
TRBV5-1	NA	TRBJ1-1	NA	TGCGCCAGCAGCCCTGGTACAGGGAGCACTGAAGCTTTCTTT	CASSPGTGSTEAFF
TRBV18	NA	TRBJ1-3	few	TGTGCCAGCTCACCGGTCGGTCAAACTGGAAACACCATATATTTT	CASSPVGQTGNTIYF
TRBV29-1	NA	TRBJ2-2	NA	TGCAGCGTTGGATGGGCCGGGGAGCTGTTTTTT	CSVGWAGELFF
TRBV5-1	NA	TRBJ2-1	NA	TGCGCCAGCAGCTTGGGCCAGGGGAAAGGGGTGGATGAGCAGTTCTTC	CASSLGQGKGVDEQFF
TRBV11-2	TRBD1	TRBJ1-1	NA	TGTGCCAGCAGCTTACAGGGGGTGGACACTGAAGCTTTCTTT	CASSLQGVDTEAFF
TRBV30	NA	TRBJ2-1	NA	TGTGCCTGGAAGATGTGGGATTCTGACAATGAGCAGTTCTTC	CAWKMWDSDNEQFF
TRBV6-5	NA	TRBJ1-2	NA	TGTGCCAGCAGTTACTCGATGGGGGGGACAACGCAAGCTGCCACCTTC	CASSYSMGGTTQAATF
TRBV4-1	TRBD1	TRBJ2-7	NA	TGCGCCAGCAGCCAAGATCCGGGGACAGGGGCCTACGAGCAGTACTTC	CASSQDPGTGAYEQYF
TRBV25-1	NA	TRBJ1-3	NA	TGTGCCAGCAGTGAATCCCGAGGGTACAGCTCTGGAAACACCATATATTTT	CASSESRGYSSGNTIYF
TRBV6-1	TRBD2	TRBJ2-3	NA	TGTGCCAGCAGTGAAATCGGCGGGGGGTTCACAGATACGCAGTATTTT	CASSEIGGGFTDTQYF
TRBV2	TRBD1	TRBJ1-2	NA	TGTGCCAGCCGAGTTTTCCGGGACAGGGCTAAGGGAGCTAACTATGGCTACACCTTC	CASRVFRDRAKGANYGYTF
TRBV7-8	NA	TRBJ2-7	NA	TGTGCCAGCAGCTTGGGCGGGACCTACGAGCAGTACTTC	CASSLGGTYEQYF
TRBV5-1	NA	TRBJ2-5	NA	TGCGCCAGCAGCTTGGCTATCGGACAGGGAGGGGAGACCCAGTACTTC	CASSLAIGQGGETQYF
TRBV11-1	TRBD1	TRBJ2-1	NA	TGTGCCAGCAGCCCACTAGGACAGGGGCCGTTCTTC	CASSPLGQGPFF
TRBV10-3	NA	TRBJ1-4	NA	TGTGCCACTCGGGAAGAGGCAGGGGAAGGAAAACTGTTTTTT	CATREEAGEGKLFF
TRBV27	TRBD1	TRBJ1-5	NA	TGTGCCATAGGGACAGGGGACGGCCAGCCCCAGCATTTT	CAIGTGDGQPQHF
TRBV15	TRBD1	TRBJ2-3	NA	TGTGCCACCAGGACTGGACAGGCAGGGTTTTACCAGTATTTT	CATRTGQAGFYQYF
TRBV5-1	NA	TRBJ2-2	once	TGCGCCAGCAGCCCGGACTCGAACACCGGGGAGCTGTTTTTT	CASSPDSNTGELFF
TRBV2	NA	TRBJ2-7	NA	TGTGCCAGCAGGAGGGGGGGGACGGGTTCCTACGAGCAGTACTTC	CASRRGGTGSYEQYF
TRBV25-1	NA	TRBJ2-3	NA	TGTGCCAGCAGTGTTGGGGACTCGGTAAGCACAGATACGCAGTATTTT	CASSVGDSVSTDTQYF
TRBV7-9	TRBD2	TRBJ2-1	few	TGTGCCAGCAGGTCCGGGACTAGCGGGAGGGCCAGCCCCAATGAGCAGTTCTTC	CASRSGTSGRASPNEQFF
TRBV4-3	TRBD2	TRBJ2-1	NA	TGCGCCAGCAGCCAAGCTCACTCCGGGACTATAAATGAGCAGTTCTTC	CASSQAHSGTINEQFF
TRBV6-5	NA	TRBJ2-6	NA	TGTGCCAGCAGGCCCACTGGGGCCAACGTCCTGACTTTC	CASRPTGANVLTF
TRBV15	TRBD1	TRBJ2-7	NA	TGTGCCACCAGCAGAGAGATGACAGGGGCCTACGAGCAGTACTTC	CATSREMTGAYEQYF
TRBV5-1	NA	TRBJ1-2	NA	TGCGCCAGCAGCTTGGAAGGGGGGAACTCTAACTATGGCTACACCTTC	CASSLEGGNSNYGYTF
TRBV11-1	NA	TRBJ1-1	NA	TGTGCCAGCAGCTCCAGAGATGACACTGAAGCTTTCTTT	CASSSRDDTEAFF
TRBV5-1	NA	TRBJ1-2	NA	TGCGCCAGCAGCCTGCCTGCAGGGGCCTATGGCTACACCTTC	CASSLPAGAYGYTF
TRBV7-8	NA	TRBJ1-1	NA	TGTGCCAGCAGCTTAGAGGTTGGGAACACTGAAGCTTTCTTT	CASSLEVGNTEAFF
TRBV9	TRBD2	TRBJ2-7	NA	TGTGCCAGCAGCGGCCCGCCGGGAGGCTCCTACGAGCAGTACTTC	CASSGPPGGSYEQYF
TRBV7-2	TRBD1	TRBJ2-3	once	TGTGCCAGCAGCTTAATGGGGGAGTCCAGGGGGTCAGATACGCAGTATTTT	CASSLMGESRGSDTQYF
TRBV11-2	TRBD1	TRBJ1-2	NA	TGTGCCAGCAGCCTAGGACAGGGGGATGGCTACACCTTC	CASSLGQGDGYTF
TRBV6-6	NA	TRBJ2-3	once	TGTGCCAGCAAGTGGGGCGGGGAAGATACGCAGTATTTT	CASKWGGEDTQYF
TRBV29-1	NA	TRBJ2-2	once	TGCAGCGTTGTAAACAGGGGAGGGGCCGGGGAGCTGTTTTTT	CSVVNRGGAGELFF
TRBV9	NA	TRBJ1-1	NA	TGTGCCAGCAGCGTAGATGGAGGAAGGACTGAAGCTTTCTTT	CASSVDGGRTEAFF
TRBV18	NA	TRBJ2-2	NA	TGTGCCAGCTCACCTCGGACTTCGAACACCGGGGAGCTGTTTTTT	CASSPRTSNTGELFF
TRBV10-3	NA	TRBJ2-4	NA	TGTGCCACCGCCCCCCCCGGGGCCAAAAACATTCAGTACTTC	CATAPPGAKNIQYF
TRBV4-1	NA	TRBJ1-2	once	TGCGCCAGCAGCCAGGCGGGGATTAACTATGGCTACACCTTC	CASSQAGINYGYTF
TRBV4-3	NA	TRBJ2-4	NA	TGCGCCAGCAGCCAAGATGCCGGAGGAGGGACCCAAAACATTCAGTACTTC	CASSQDAGGGTQNIQYF
TRBV11-2	NA	TRBJ1-1	NA	TGTGCCAGCAGCTTATCACACGCCCTAGGGGGCACTGAAGCTTTCTTT	CASSLSHALGGTEAFF
TRBV30	NA	TRBJ1-1	NA	TGTGCCTGGAGTCTAACCGAGGGTACCTGGAGCACTGAAGCTTTCTTT	CAWSLTEGTWSTEAFF
TRBV5-1	TRBD1	TRBJ2-7	NA	TGCGCCAGCAGCTACCCGGGACAGGAGCAGTACTTC	CASSYPGQEQYF
TRBV29-1	NA	TRBJ2-1	NA	TGCAGCGTTGAGGTATGGAGGGGGGCAGGCGGTGAGCAGTTCTTC	CSVEVWRGAGGEQFF
TRBV5-1	NA	TRBJ2-6	once	TGCGCCAGCAGCAGAGGCGACTCTGGGGCCAACGTCCTGACTTTC	CASSRGDSGANVLTF
TRBV9	NA	TRBJ2-3	NA	TGTGCCAGCAGCGTACGCCCCGTCCCAGATACGCAGTATTTT	CASSVRPVPDTQYF
TRBV27	NA	TRBJ1-6	NA	TGTGCCAGCAGTTTGCAGGAGGATAGTTCACCCCTCCACTTT	CASSLQEDSSPLHF
TRBV6-1	NA	TRBJ2-7	once	TGTGCCAGCAGTGAAAACGGGCTGATCTACGAGCAGTACTTC	CASSENGLIYEQYF
TRBV5-4	NA	TRBJ2-7	NA	TGTGCCAGCAGCTTGGTACAAAACGAGCAGTACTTC	CASSLVQNEQYF
TRBV11-3	NA	TRBJ1-1	NA	TGTGCCAGCAGCTTAGGCCAGGCGGCTGAAGCTTTCTTT	CASSLGQAAEAFF
TRBV18	NA	TRBJ1-1	few	TGTGCCAGCTCAGAAACAGGGAACACTGAAGCTTTCTTT	CASSETGNTEAFF
TRBV19	NA	TRBJ2-1	NA	TGTGCCAGTAGTATCAGCCAGTCCTCCTACAATGAGCAGTTCTTC	CASSISQSSYNEQFF
TRBV5-5	NA	TRBJ1-4	NA	TGTGCCAGCAGCTCCTGGGCCCAAGAAAAACTGTTTTTT	CASSSWAQEKLFF
TRBV5-1	TRBD1	TRBJ1-2	NA	TGCGCCAGCAGCTCTTCCGGGACAGGGCGGCATCCTTATGGCTACACCTTC	CASSSSGTGRHPYGYTF